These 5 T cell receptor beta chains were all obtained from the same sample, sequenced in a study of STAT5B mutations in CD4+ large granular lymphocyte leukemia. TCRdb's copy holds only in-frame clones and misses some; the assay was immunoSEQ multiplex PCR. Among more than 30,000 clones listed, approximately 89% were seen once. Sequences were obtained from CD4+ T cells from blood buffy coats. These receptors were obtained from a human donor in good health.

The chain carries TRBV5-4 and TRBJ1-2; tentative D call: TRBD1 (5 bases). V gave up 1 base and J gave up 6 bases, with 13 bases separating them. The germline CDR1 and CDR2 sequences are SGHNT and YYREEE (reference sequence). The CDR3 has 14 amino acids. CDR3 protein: CASSLRGVQNGYTF. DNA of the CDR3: TGTGCCAGCAGCTTGCGAGGGGTTCAGAATGGCTACACCTTC. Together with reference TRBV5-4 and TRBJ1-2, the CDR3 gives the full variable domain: ETGVTQSPTHLIKTRGQQVTLRCSSQSGHNTVSWYQQALGQGPQFIFQYYREEENGRGNFPPRFSGLQFPNYSSELNVNALELDDSALYLCASSLRGVQNGYTFGSGTRLTVV.

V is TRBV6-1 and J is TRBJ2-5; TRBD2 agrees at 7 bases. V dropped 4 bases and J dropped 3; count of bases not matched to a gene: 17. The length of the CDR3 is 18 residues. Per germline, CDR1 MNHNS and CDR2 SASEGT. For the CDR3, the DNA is TGTGCCAGCAGTGTGGGGGGGGGATTCGCGGGAGTAGAAGAGACCCAGTACTTC. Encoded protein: CASSVGGGFAGVEETQYF.

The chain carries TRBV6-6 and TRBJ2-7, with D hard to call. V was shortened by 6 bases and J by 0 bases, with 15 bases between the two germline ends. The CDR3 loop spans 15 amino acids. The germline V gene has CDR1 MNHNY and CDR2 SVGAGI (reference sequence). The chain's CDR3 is CASSRSGRLSYEQYF. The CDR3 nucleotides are TGTGCCAGCAGCCGCTCAGGCAGGCTCTCCTACGAGCAGTACTTC.

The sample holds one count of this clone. DNA for the CDR3: TGTGCCAGCAGCGACCAGCGGGACCGGAACAAAGAGACCCAGTACTTC. Translated, it gives CASSDQRDRNKETQYF. This chain links TRBV11-3 with TRBJ2-5; 7 nucleotides line up with TRBD2. Germline V gene data show CDR1 as SGHNT and CDR2 as YENEEA. The length of the CDR3 is 16 residues. V trimming: 5 bases; J trimming: 3 bases; junction bases outside the gene matches: 12.

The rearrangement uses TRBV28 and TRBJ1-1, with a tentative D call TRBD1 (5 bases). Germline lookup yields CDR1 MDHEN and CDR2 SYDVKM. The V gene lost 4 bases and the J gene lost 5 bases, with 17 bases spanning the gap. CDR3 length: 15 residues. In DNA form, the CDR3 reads TGTGCCAGCAGTTCTCTCCTTTTGGGACGGACTGAAGCTTTCTTT. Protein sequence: CASSSLLLGRTEAFF.